A single sample gave rise to the 10 T cell receptor beta chains below, sequenced in a study of T cell clones after liver transplantation. Sequencing was performed with immunoSEQ multiplex PCR; in TCRdb, only in-frame clones are kept and a portion is missing. Of some 45,000 clones in the sample, roughly 86% were seen once. The input for sequencing was CD4+ T cells from blood, taken 24 months after liver transplant. The receptor set was obtained from a human patient who received a liver transplant. Some T cells may originate from the graft donor.

The rearrangement joins TRBV10-1 to TRBJ1-3; D unresolved. The V end was cut by 1 base, the J end by 2 bases, with 12 bases between. The CDR3 sequence is 16 residues long. From germline, CDR1 is WNHNN and CDR2 SYGVQD (reference sequence). In nucleotides, the CDR3 is TGCGCCAGCAGTGAGTTCCCGACGGGTCCTGGAAACACCATATATTTT. Encoded protein: CASSEFPTGPGNTIYF.

This rearrangement joins TRBV6-6 to TRBJ2-2; D is unclear. Germline V gene sequence: CDR1 MNHNY, CDR2 SVGAGI (reference sequence). Trimming stripped 4 bases from V and 8 bases from J, with 14 bases between. This CDR3 is built from 14 residues. Here the CDR3 reads CASSFGGGLGELFF. As DNA, the CDR3 is TGTGCCAGCAGTTTTGGTGGCGGCTTGGGGGAGCTGTTTTTT.

The genes are TRBV14 and TRBJ2-5; 7 bases are a match to TRBD1. Per the germline V gene, CDR1 is SGHDN and CDR2 is FVKESK. This CDR3 is built from 14 residues. Trimming removed 0 bases from V and 7 bases from J; junction bases left unmatched: 5. The CDR3 sequence: CASSQDGQGVTQYF. CDR3 bases: TGTGCCAGCAGCCAAGACGGTCAGGGGGTGACCCAGTACTTC.

J is TRBJ2-2 and V is TRBV7-8, with a tentative D call TRBD2 (5 bases). V was trimmed by 1 base and J by 7 bases, leaving 22 bases between them. The CDR3 has 18 residues. The germline gives CDR1 SGHVS, CDR2 FQNEAQ. CDR3 protein: CASSLGRAAGRSSGELFF. The CDR3 coding sequence is TGTGCCAGCAGCTTAGGGCGGGCGGCGGGCAGATCGAGCGGGGAGCTGTTTTTT.

This chain links TRBV7-9 with TRBJ2-3; TRBD2 agrees at 11 bases. With V trimmed by 2 bases and J by 2 bases, 3 bases remained unmatched. The length of the CDR3 is 16 residues. CDR1 and CDR2 from the germline V gene are SEHNR and FQNEAQ (reference sequence). Here the CDR3 DNA reads TGTGCCAGCAGCTTACTAGCGGGAGGAAACACAGATACGCAGTATTTT. This translates into CASSLLAGGNTDTQYF.

V and J are TRBV28 and TRBJ2-7; 7 positions match TRBD2. The CDR3 is 14 residues long. Losses at the gene ends were 6 bases for V and 3 bases for J; bases not matched to a gene: 8. Germline lookup yields CDR1 MDHEN and CDR2 SYDVKM. The CDR3 region has the DNA TGTGCCAGCAGGGAGGGGAGGGCTGACTACGAGCAGTACTTC. Translated: CASREGRADYEQYF.

The chain carries TRBV18 and TRBJ1-4; D is uncertain. The CDR3 runs to 13 residues. Trimming shortened V by 4 bases and J by 2 bases, and 5 bases separated the two germline ends. The germline CDR1 and CDR2 sequences are KGHSH and LQKENI. CDR3 protein: CASSQGTNEKLFF. Here the CDR3 DNA reads TGTGCCAGCTCACAAGGGACTAATGAAAAACTGTTTTTT.

The chain recombines TRBV7-9 with TRBJ1-2, with D perhaps matching TRBD1 (5 bases). The germline gives CDR1 SEHNR, CDR2 FQNEAQ (reference sequence). The CDR3 extends over 16 amino acids. The V end lost 3 bases, the J end lost 7 bases, and 21 bases lay between the germline ends. The CDR3 DNA reads TGTGCCAGCAGCTTGTCACTCAGGGATTCCCCTTCTGGCTACACCTTC. It is translated as CASSLSLRDSPSGYTF.

This chain links TRBV6-8 with TRBJ2-7; perhaps TRBD1 as D (5 bases). CDR3 size: 17 residues. Germline lookup yields CDR1 MNHGY and CDR2 SAAAGT. V was cut by 2 bases and J by 0 bases, with 17 bases left in between. The CDR3: CASSYPQRGVSSYEQYF. The CDR3 nucleotides are TGTGCCAGCAGTTACCCCCAAAGGGGCGTAAGCTCCTACGAGCAGTACTTC.

The chain uses TRBV6-1 and TRBJ1-5; D is perhaps TRBD1 (6 bases). From germline, CDR1 is MNHNS and CDR2 SASEGT. V was clipped by 7 bases and J by 5 bases, with 18 bases between them. The CDR3 spans 15 residues. The CDR3 nucleotides read TGTGCCAGCACCAGAGTAGGGACAAAGGATCAGCCCCAGCATTTT. It translates to CASTRVGTKDQPQHF.